This T cell receptor beta chain was captured by sequencing in a study of cytomegalovirus exposure and HLA in healthy donors. Unmatched junction bases numbered 8, after V lost 4 bases and J lost 5 bases. This CDR3 region has 15 residues. Germline lookup yields CDR1 ENHRY and CDR2 SYGVKD. Primers for the PCR totalled 60 Vbeta and 13 Jbeta. Only in-frame clones appear in the TCRdb table, and some are missing; sequencing was by immunoSEQ multiplex PCR. The sample includes over 100,000 clones, less than 70% of them seen just once. The sample taken for sequencing was PBMCs. The sequence came from a woman aged 30 to 39 in good health and CMV-seronegative. The J gene is TRBJ2-3, the V gene TRBV10-3, with 8 bases that match TRBD2. The CDR3 coding sequence is TGTGCCATCAGTGCATTGGCGCGGGAGGAAGATACGCAGTATTTT. It translates to CAISALAREEDTQYF.